Following are 18 T cell receptor beta chains from one sample sequenced in a study of a mutant IDH1 vaccine in newly diagnosed glioma. No antigens are known for them. Only in-frame clones appear in the TCRdb table, and some are missing; sequencing was by immunoSEQ multiplex PCR. Of tens of thousands of clones listed, roughly 74% are singletons. Time point indicated: week 35, safety follow-up. With topical imiquimod, each dose of the vaccine consisted of 300 ug of mutant IDH1 20-mer peptide. Sequencing was performed on PBMCs, taken from a glioma patient whose treatment included an IDH1 peptide vaccine. These receptors came from a man aged 50 to 60 with glioma.

The count of this clone is one. This chain connects TRBV29-1 to TRBJ1-4; no clear D. From germline, CDR1 is SQVTM and CDR2 ANQGSEA. V was trimmed by 5 bases and J by 12 bases, leaving 22 bases between them. This CDR3 has 14 amino acids. CDR3 nucleotides: TGCAGCGTTTCTCGGATTCAAGCGTCGGGAGAACTGTTTTTT. The encoded protein is CSVSRIQASGELFF. Looking up the rest from reference TRBV29-1 and TRBJ1-4 gives the full variable domain: SAVISQKPSRDICQRGTSLTIQCQVDSQVTMMFWYRQQPGQSLTLIATANQGSEATYESGFVIDKFPISRPNLTFSTLTVSNMSPEDSSIYLCSVSRIQASGELFFGSGTQLSVL.

This clone has only a few counts. The chain recombines TRBV18 with TRBJ1-1; D is possibly TRBD1 (6 bases). Germline CDR1 KGHSH, CDR2 LQKENI. The length of the CDR3 is 14 residues. Trimming took 1 base from V and 3 from J, leaving 9 bases between them. The CDR3 protein is CASSPRRGDTEAFF. CDR3 DNA: TGTGCCAGCTCACCACGCAGGGGCGACACTGAAGCTTTCTTT.

This chain joins TRBV30 and TRBJ1-2, with D perhaps matching TRBD1 (6 bases). Trimming took off 5 bases at V and 4 bases at J, with 14 bases between the two ends. CDR1 and CDR2 (germline): GTSNPN, SVGIG (reference sequence). The CDR3 length is 13 residues. The CDR3 sequence is CAWGLGAGYGYTF. Written as DNA, the CDR3 is TGTGCCTGGGGGTTGGGGGCCGGCTATGGCTACACCTTC.

This chain links TRBV6-1 with TRBJ2-7, with 7 bases lining up with TRBD1. The CDR3 consists of 13 residues. Per germline, CDR1 MNHNS and CDR2 SASEGT. J gave up 4 bases and V 5 bases, and 5 bases lay outside the gene matches. The CDR3 sequence is CASSRDRIYEQYF. The CDR3 coding sequence is TGTGCCAGCAGTAGGGACAGAATTTACGAGCAGTACTTC.

The CDR3 loop reads CASSLGEYNSPLHF. The CDR3 bases are TGTGCCAGCAGCTTAGGGGAATATAATTCACCCCTCCACTTT. The gene calls are TRBV13 and TRBJ1-6; D unclear. V lost 0 bases, J lost 4 bases, and 4 bases lay in between. The length of the CDR3 is 14 residues. CDR1 is PRHDT, CDR2 FYEKMQ, per germline (reference sequence).

The rearrangement uses TRBV12-5 and TRBJ2-2; D is undetermined. The CDR3 runs 14 residues. Trimming removed 2 bases from V and 6 bases from J, with 10 bases in between. The germline CDR1 and CDR2 sequences are LGHNT and FRNRAP. The CDR3 bases are TGTGCTAGTGGTTTGTACCCTTCTTCCGGGGAGCTGTTTTTT. Its protein product is CASGLYPSSGELFF.

This clone was counted between two and nine times. The genes are TRBV2 and TRBJ2-3; D possibly uses TRBD1 or TRBD2 (5 bases each). In germline, CDR1 is SNHLY, CDR2 FYNNEI. Trimming took off 6 bases at V and 0 bases at J, with 10 bases between the two ends. This CDR3 region has 14 residues. CDR3 protein: CASRRGGSTDTQYF. CDR3 nucleotide sequence: TGTGCCAGCAGGAGGGGCGGTAGCACAGATACGCAGTATTTT.

The rearrangement joins TRBV10-3 to TRBJ1-6; D remains ambiguous. Between the trimmed V and J ends, which lost 2 bases and 0 bases, there was a span of 11 bases. CDR3 length: 17 residues. CDR1 and CDR2 (germline): ENHRY, SYGVKD. CDR3 DNA: TGTGCCATCAGTGAGGTGATGCGGAGCTCCTATAATTCACCCCTCCACTTT. It codes for CAISEVMRSSYNSPLHF.

The CDR3 nucleotides read TGTGCCAGCAGTCAGGGACAGGGGCGTACCTACGAGCAGTACTTC. It specifies CASSQGQGRTYEQYF. This sequence joins TRBV6-5 and TRBJ2-7, with 10 bases fitting TRBD1. The germline gives CDR1 MNHEY, CDR2 SVGAGI. The CDR3 totals 15 residues. V lost 5 bases and J lost 2; bases outside the gene matches: 6.

V usage is TRBV5-1 and J usage is TRBJ2-7; D possibly corresponds to TRBD2 (6 bases). The germline V and J ends were trimmed by 3 bases and 0 bases, with 19 bases remaining between them. CDR1 is SGHRS and CDR2 is YFSETQ in the germline V gene. The CDR3 runs to 17 residues. CDR3 residues: CASSSSSWGESSYEQYF. In DNA form, the CDR3 reads TGCGCCAGCAGCTCCTCGAGTTGGGGGGAGAGCTCCTACGAGCAGTACTTC.

The rearrangement links TRBV20-1 to TRBJ2-7; tentatively, D is TRBD1 (5 bases). This CDR3 comprises 11 residues. CDR1 DFQATT and CDR2 SNEGSKA come from the germline V gene (reference sequence). The V end lost 8 bases, the J end lost 2 bases, and 10 bases lay between the germline ends. Written as DNA, the CDR3 is TGCAGTCCGGAAGGGGCCTACGAGCAGTACTTC. Residues: CSPEGAYEQYF.

The chain combines TRBV14 with TRBJ1-4, with a tentative D call TRBD1 (5 bases). The germline V gene encodes CDR1 SGHDN and CDR2 FVKESK. The germline V and J ends were trimmed by 3 bases and 4 bases, with 9 bases remaining between them. The length of the CDR3 is 14 residues. CDR3 coding DNA: TGTGCCAGCAGCCAGTGGGGGGTTAATGAAAAACTGTTTTTT. It specifies CASSQWGVNEKLFF.

The DNA for the CDR3 is TGTGCCAGCACCCGGGGACAGGGGGCGCGAACAAGCGGCTACACCTTC. It is translated as CASTRGQGARTSGYTF. This chain uses TRBV28 with TRBJ1-2; 12 bases are shared with TRBD1. Trimming took 7 bases from V and 8 from J; bases not matched to a gene: 14. This CDR3 spans 16 amino acids. Germline V gives CDR1 MDHEN, CDR2 SYDVKM.

This chain links TRBV9 with TRBJ1-3; D gene unclear. The CDR3 consists of 12 residues. V gave up 4 bases and J gave up 4 bases, with 6 bases separating them. Per germline, CDR1 SGDLS and CDR2 YYNGEE. CDR3 DNA sequence: TGTGCCAGCAGCCCGAACGGAAACACCATATATTTT. Protein sequence: CASSPNGNTIYF.

This clone was seen a few times. This sequence joins TRBV5-4 and TRBJ1-4; D ambiguous. The CDR3 is 14 amino acids. V lost 0 bases, J lost 8 bases, and 11 bases lay in between. Germline loops: CDR1 SGHNT, CDR2 YYREEE (reference sequence). CDR3 in DNA: TGTGCCAGCAGCTTGGGAGGTTGGGGAGAAAAACTGTTTTTT. Protein product: CASSLGGWGEKLFF.

The J gene is TRBJ1-2, the V gene TRBV19; D remains unclear. In germline, CDR1 is LNHDA, CDR2 SQIVND (reference sequence). This CDR3 has 13 amino acids. V dropped 7 bases and J dropped 4 bases, with 13 bases sitting between them. Written as DNA, the CDR3 is TGTGCCAGTAACCTGGACGGCCCCTATGGCTACACCTTC. Translated: CASNLDGPYGYTF. Variable domain in full (rest from reference TRBV19 and TRBJ1-2): DGGITQSPKYLFRKEGQNVTLSCEQNLNHDAMYWYRQDPGQGLRLIYYSQIVNDFQKGDIAEGYSVSREKKESFPLTVTSAQKNPTAFYLCASNLDGPYGYTFGSGTRLTVV.

This clone has only one observation. The J gene is TRBJ2-6, the V gene TRBV27; D unclear. CDR1 is MNHEY and CDR2 is SMNVEV in the germline V gene (reference sequence). V was shortened by 4 bases and J by 0 bases, with 10 bases between the two germline ends. The CDR3 spans 16 residues. CDR3 residues: CASSSASSSGANVLTF. In DNA, the CDR3 is TGTGCCAGCAGTTCCGCCAGCAGCTCTGGGGCCAACGTCCTGACTTTC.

This rearrangement joins TRBV2 to TRBJ1-1; D gene unclear. The CDR3 extends over 13 amino acids. Germline V lookup: CDR1 SNHLY, CDR2 FYNNEI. V was cut by 5 bases and J by 1 base, with 8 bases left in between. CDR3 protein: CASSLDQNTEAFF. The CDR3 DNA sequence: TGTGCCAGCAGTCTCGATCAGAACACTGAAGCTTTCTTT. Full variable domain (outside the CDR3, taken from reference TRBV2 and TRBJ1-1): EPEVTQTPSHQVTQMGQEVILRCVPISNHLYFYWYRQILGQKVEFLVSFYNNEISEKSEIFDDQFSVERPDGSNFTLKIRSTKLEDSAMYFCASSLDQNTEAFFGQGTRLTVV.